This T cell receptor (beta chain) was identified in a study of radiation and T cells in renal cell carcinoma. From germline, CDR1 is MNHEY and CDR2 SMNVEV (reference sequence). With 2 bases removed from V and 8 bases from J, the gap between germline ends came to 9 bases. The CDR3 length is 13 residues. Study-wide findings and caveats: No pretreatment tumor biopsies were available for baseline clonotypes. Top tumor clonotypes rose in blood 2 weeks post-radiation, then contracted.

Measured with immunoSEQ multiplex PCR; TCRdb has only the in-frame clones, and not every one. The sample carries about 90,000 clones, about 85% recorded once. Time point denoted: blood 4 weeks post-SBRT, at nephrectomy. Treatment: 15 Gy SBRT to primary tumor, nephrectomy 4 weeks later. Radiation-treated patients gave blood at baseline, week 2 and week 4. The tumor was a clear cell renal cell carcinoma. On this clone: Its specificity is unknown.

The receptor was derived from a man over 45 with renal cell carcinoma. The sample consisted of blood, taken from a patient whose treatment included radiotherapy and nephrectomy. This chain uses TRBV27 with TRBJ1-4; no reliable D call. The CDR3 loop is CASSLNAAEKLFF. The CDR3, as DNA: TGTGCCAGCAGTTTAAATGCGGCGGAAAAACTGTTTTTT.